This TCR beta chain is drawn from a study of blood T cell repertoires in COVID-19. Study information: PBMCs, B-cell-depleted T cells, or T cells provided the cDNA or gDNA that made up the material.

Source study methods: Amplification of reference gene primers was used by the study to estimate nucleated cell counts. Data came from immunoSEQ multiplex PCR; TCRdb stores just in-frame clones and leaves some out. V and J calls and clone size come straight from that table; D and trimming were deduced from the DNA. This sample yields 250,000 to 300,000 clones, of which 91% are seen a single time; 1.2% belongs to the top ten. Membership in each cohort depended on participant-reported clinical history. Sequencing was carried out using PBMCs or T cells enriched from blood (not recorded which). The TCR comes from a human donor in a cohort exposed to, infected with or recovered from COVID-19 (not recorded which). The donor label of this sample is uncertain.

The CDR3 loop reads CASSPRGGGYNEQFF. The CDR3 nucleotides read TGTGCCAGCAGCCCGAGGGGTGGGGGGTACAATGAGCAGTTCTTC. V and J are TRBV27 and TRBJ2-1; perhaps TRBD2 as D (6 bases). Germline lookup yields CDR1 MNHEY and CDR2 SMNVEV (reference sequence). The CDR3 is 15 residues long. V was pared by 6 bases and J by 4 bases, with 16 bases between.